This T cell receptor (beta chain) was documented in a study of OX40 agonist ivuxolimab in advanced cancers. About the research overall: Earlier treatment with anti-PD-1, anti-PD-L1 or anti-CTLA-4 was permitted, and under 50% had received some.

The data were produced by immunoSEQ multiplex PCR, yet TCRdb's version contains in-frame clones alone and is incomplete. This table holds about 53,000 clones, almost 85% found once. Germline assignment: CDR1 SNHLY and CDR2 FYNNEI. The CDR3 contains 15 residues. Deletions cut 0 bases from V and 5 bases from J, with 12 bases between. Sample: CD4+ or CD8+ T cells sorted from blood, taken in a trial of the OX40 agonist ivuxolimab. The rearrangement joins TRBV2 to TRBJ2-3; D possibly corresponds to TRBD1 (7 bases). This TCR was sampled from an adult with an advanced solid tumor such as melanoma, head and neck, liver or kidney cancer. CDR3 sequence reads: CASSEAARGVDTQYF. The CDR3 bases are TGTGCCAGCAGTGAAGCCGCCAGGGGGGTAGATACGCAGTATTTT. Full variable domain (outside the CDR3, taken from reference TRBV2 and TRBJ2-3): EPEVTQTPSHQVTQMGQEVILRCVPISNHLYFYWYRQILGQKVEFLVSFYNNEISEKSEIFDDQFSVERPDGSNFTLKIRSTKLEDSAMYFCASSEAARGVDTQYFGPGTRLTVL.